The clone carrying this TCR beta chain was seen at least ten times. These data originate in a study of human T cells and chemical hapten exposure. The time point: healthy volunteer bleed at 6 weeks. Someone pulled total RNA out of unfractionated whole blood. Individual cDNA molecules each carried unique molecular identifiers attached by the library. In the source study's methods: Over 95,000 TCRs per sample was the median, with a range of roughly 23,224 to 690,600. TCRdb reanalysed the RACE reads using MiXCR and keeps one entry per CDR3 protein. Here the V and J calls rest on TCRdb's processing, not on the authors' analysis. The data hold tens of thousands of distinct CDR3 sequences, with less than 5.5% observed a single time. The CDR3 sequence is 20 residues long. V lost 0 bases and J lost 5; bases outside the gene matches: 17. CDR1 and CDR2 (germline): MGHRA, YSYEKL.

This clonotype was obtained from a human donor in good health. Some clones in this sample may be carry-over from other donors' samples. The rearrangement uses TRBV4-1 and TRBJ1-1; 11 bases align to TRBD1. The sequencing input was whole blood. The CDR3 sequence: CASSQDDLTSLGQGGTEAFF. DNA of the CDR3: TGCGCCAGCAGCCAAGATGACCTTACCTCCCTGGGACAGGGGGGGACTGAAGCTTTCTTT.